This TCR beta chain was retrieved from a study of technical replicates of blood from several donors. Trimming took off 2 bases at V and 5 bases at J, with 13 bases between the two ends. Germline lookup yields CDR1 GTSNPN and CDR2 SVGIG (reference sequence). The CDR3 sequence is 14 residues long. Sequenced by immunoSEQ multiplex PCR; TCRdb stores in-frame clones only, minus some. The sample has about 61,000 clones, around 97% seen once. The material sequenced was T cells isolated from PBMCs. The clonotype originates from a human donor in good health. This chain connects TRBV30 to TRBJ1-5; TRBD1 is a possible D gene (5 bases). The CDR3 spells CAWSYGRADQPQHF. Here the CDR3 DNA reads TGTGCCTGGAGTTACGGCAGGGCGGATCAGCCCCAGCATTTT. The full variable domain, its missing parts supplied by reference TRBV30 and TRBJ1-5, is SQTIHQWPATLVQPVGSPLSLECTVEGTSNPNLYWYRQAAGRGLQLLFYSVGIGQISSEVPQNLSASRPQDRQFILSSKKLLLSDSGFYLCAWSYGRADQPQHFGDGTRLSIL.